This T cell receptor beta chain was captured by sequencing in a study of control samples from healthy donors and cancer patients. The V gene's germline CDR1 is LNHDA and CDR2 SQIVND (reference sequence). Trimming removed 5 bases from V and 5 bases from J, with 16 bases in between. The CDR3 consists of 15 residues. Produced via immunoSEQ multiplex PCR; TCRdb's table is partial and in-frame only. The sample carries approximately 82,000 clones, around 87% recorded once. The specimen was blood. This sequence originates from a man aged 50 to 59 in good health. The chain employs TRBV19 and TRBJ2-1, with D perhaps matching TRBD2 (6 bases). The CDR3 nucleotides are TGTGCCAGTAGTTCCCCGGGACTCAGGAACAATGAGCAGTTCTTC. As protein: CASSSPGLRNNEQFF.